The 25 T cell receptor beta chains below come from one sample, sequenced in a study of response to subunit inactivated influenza vaccine (dated by TCRdb to the late 2010s). Library preparation used RT-PCR. The sample was run on an Illumina HiSeq 2500. The public reads were run again by TCRdb, first through fastp at Q25 and then through MiXCR, and only productive beta chains were kept. Duplicate CDR3 protein sequences are folded into a single record with the most common DNA and genes. In this sample the table shows almost 250,000 distinct CDR3 sequences, 12% of which occur a single time. About 8% of the sample is held by the ten biggest clonotypes. Sequenced here: non-naive T cells sorted from PBMCs, sampled approximately 15 days before vaccination. In light of the paper, this sample's cell subset or site label describes: memory T cell fraction. Receptor source: a man over 45 who received an inactivated influenza vaccine. Donor details come from another sample of the same person, matched by shared clones.

The chain uses TRBV7-9 and TRBJ2-1; possibly TRBD1 for D (6 bases). The germline V gene encodes CDR1 SEHNR and CDR2 FQNEAQ (reference sequence). CDR3 length: 15 amino acids. V lost 5 bases and J lost 3, with 14 bases in between. DNA of the CDR3: TGTGCCAGCAGCCCCCGGGACACCTACTACAATGAGCAGTTCTTC. It specifies CASSPRDTYYNEQFF.

This clonotype was seen more than once but under ten times. The J gene is TRBJ2-5, the V gene TRBV6-1; 9 nucleotides line up with TRBD2. The CDR3 spans 17 residues. V trimming: 8 bases; J trimming: 5 bases; junction bases outside the gene matches: 18. Germline loops: CDR1 MNHNS, CDR2 SASEGT. The CDR3 region has the DNA TGTGCCAGCGTCCAGGGCCGGGAGACTAGCGGTTGGGAGACCCAGTACTTC. It encodes CASVQGRETSGWETQYF.

This clonotype was counted ten times or more. The chain joins TRBV5-1 to TRBJ2-3; TRBD1 might be the D (5 bases). Germline CDR1 reads SGHRS; CDR2 reads YFSETQ. V dropped 7 bases and J dropped 2 bases, with 17 bases sitting between them. The length of the CDR3 is 15 residues. The CDR3 spells CASCVFSTDTDTQYF. CDR3 DNA: TGCGCCAGCTGCGTATTCTCGACAGACACAGATACGCAGTATTTT.

This clonotype was recorded a few times. The rearrangement joins TRBV20-1 to TRBJ2-5; D is unclear. The CDR3 extends over 12 amino acids. Looked up from germline, CDR1 is DFQATT and CDR2 is SNEGSKA (reference sequence). The ends were cut back, 6 bases at V and 2 bases at J, with 10 bases in the middle. CDR3 sequence reads: CSATTLQETQYF. The CDR3 region has the DNA TGCAGTGCCACGACATTGCAAGAGACCCAGTACTTC.

For this clonotype: A much larger clone differs from this one at a single base, so this may be a read error. The chain recombines TRBV7-8 with TRBJ1-5, with D hard to call. The CDR3 covers 14 residues. Germline assignment: CDR1 SGHVS and CDR2 FQNEAQ. CDR3 sequence: CAGSLRHSNQPQHF. The CDR3 region has the DNA TGTGCCGGCAGCTTACGGCACAGCAATCAGCCCCAGCATTTT.

This chain joins TRBV28 and TRBJ2-2; 7 bases are a match to TRBD2. Trimming cost V 7 bases and J 0 bases; bases outside gene matches: 5. CDR1 and CDR2 from the germline V gene are MDHEN and SYDVKM. The CDR3 is 15 amino acids. The CDR3 nucleotides read TGTGCCAGCATAGGGCTAGCGGCGAACACCGGGGAGCTGTTTTTT. This sequence encodes CASIGLAANTGELFF.

Remarks on this clonotype: A read error may produce the germline difference seen at one junction end. V is TRBV29-1 and J is TRBJ2-1, with 8 bases identical to TRBD1. The length of the CDR3 is 14 residues. Germline loops: CDR1 SQVTM, CDR2 ANQGSEA. The chain's CDR3 is CSVDQGAVYNEQSF. Written as DNA, the CDR3 is TGCAGCGTTGATCAGGGGGCCGTATACAATGAGCAGTCCTTC.

This clonotype was detected ten times or more. In nucleotides, the CDR3 is TGTGCCAGCAGTCCCTTAACGACGACAGATACGCAGTATTTT. This sequence encodes CASSPLTTTDTQYF. The chain is built from TRBV28 and TRBJ2-3; D is uncertain. Trimming shortened V by 5 bases and J by 3 bases, and 12 bases separated the two germline ends. Germline assignment: CDR1 MDHEN and CDR2 SYDVKM. The CDR3 loop spans 14 amino acids.

This clonotype was counted a few times. V and J are TRBV7-8 and TRBJ1-1, with D unresolved. V was pared by 3 bases and J by 1 base, with 9 bases between. The CDR3 length is 14 residues. The germline CDR1 and CDR2 sequences are SGHVS and FQNEAQ. CDR3 coding DNA: TGTGCCAGCAGCTTGACGGTCCAGAACACTGAAGCTTTCTTT. This encodes CASSLTVQNTEAFF.

Only a few counts were recorded for this clonotype. V is TRBV14 and J is TRBJ1-1; D might be TRBD1 (5 bases). This CDR3 contains 14 residues. Trimming took off 1 base at V and 9 bases at J, with 15 bases between the two ends. Germline V lookup: CDR1 SGHDN, CDR2 FVKESK. DNA of the CDR3: TGTGCCAGCAGCCAAGGATACGGTGGGGGGAAAGCTTTCTTT. This encodes CASSQGYGGGKAFF.

The chain recombines TRBV28 with TRBJ1-5; D is ambiguous. CDR1 is MDHEN and CDR2 is SYDVKM in the germline V gene. CDR3 length equals 12 residues. Trimming pared 3 bases from V and 7 bases from J, leaving 7 bases between. CDR3 DNA: TGTGCCAGCAGTTTGGCGCGACAGCCCCAGCATTTT. It yields the protein CASSLARQPQHF.

The chain recombines TRBV4-3 with TRBJ2-1; TRBD2 matches 11 bases. V lost 3 bases and J lost 4; bases outside the gene matches: 8. From germline, CDR1 is LGHNA and CDR2 YSLEER. This CDR3 comprises 17 residues. CDR3 bases: TGCGCCAGCAGCCAGACCGGGACTAGCGGCAAATACAATGAGCAGTTCTTC. Protein product: CASSQTGTSGKYNEQFF.

This clonotype was recorded many times. The chain uses TRBV28 and TRBJ2-5, with TRBD2 as a possible D gene (5 bases). The V and J ends lost 4 bases and 4 bases respectively, with 13 bases between them. CDR1 MDHEN and CDR2 SYDVKM come from the germline V gene. The CDR3 has 14 residues. The CDR3 nucleotides are TGTGCCAGCAGTTCCCCTAGCATCCCAGAGACCCAGTACTTC. Translating it yields CASSSPSIPETQYF. Variable domain in full (rest from reference TRBV28 and TRBJ2-5): DVKVTQSSRYLVKRTGEKVFLECVQDMDHENMFWYRQDPGLGLRLIYFSYDVKMKEKGDIPEGYSVSREKKERFSLILESASTNQTSMYLCASSSPSIPETQYFGPGTRLLVL.

In DNA form, the CDR3 reads TGTGCCAGCAGCCAAGCCTACAGGGATGGCGGCTACACCTTC. Translating gives CASSQAYRDGGYTF. The chain is built from TRBV4-2 and TRBJ1-2; TRBD1 might be the D (6 bases). Germline V CDR1 and CDR2: LGHNA, YNFKEQ. The V end was cut by 1 base, the J end by 8 bases, with 14 bases between. There are 14 residues in the CDR3.

The J gene is TRBJ1-2, the V gene TRBV5-1; D is unclear. CDR3 length equals 13 residues. V lost 0 bases to trimming and J lost 7 bases, with 10 bases between them. From germline, CDR1 is SGHRS and CDR2 YFSETQ. CDR3 in DNA: TGCGCCAGCAGCTTGGCTCCAGGATCTGGCTACACCTTC. This encodes CASSLAPGSGYTF.

The chain combines TRBV20-1 with TRBJ2-7, with 11 bases that match TRBD2. Germline CDR1 is DFQATT and CDR2 is SNEGSKA (reference sequence). V lost 1 base and J lost 5; bases outside the gene matches: 4. This CDR3 spans 14 amino acids. CDR3 bases: TGCAGTGCTAGAGTCACTAGCGGGGGCCACGAGCAGTACTTC. It encodes CSARVTSGGHEQYF.

This clonotype has at least ten counts. CDR3 sequence: CASSQDLGREDYGYTF. CDR3 in DNA: TGCGCCAGCAGCCAAGATCTCGGCAGGGAGGACTATGGCTACACCTTC. The rearrangement joins TRBV4-3 to TRBJ1-2, with a possible D match to TRBD1 (5 bases). The V gene's germline CDR1 is LGHNA and CDR2 YSLEER. This CDR3 region has 16 residues. Trimming left V 0 bases short and J 3 bases short, with 14 bases between.

This clonotype was found a few times. The rearrangement uses TRBV20-1 and TRBJ2-7; 15 nucleotides match TRBD2. Germline CDR1 is DFQATT and CDR2 is SNEGSKA (reference sequence). CDR3 length: 17 amino acids. Losses at the gene ends were 0 bases for V and 4 bases for J; bases not matched to a gene: 7. CDR3 DNA: TGCAGTGCTAGAGACCCGGGACTAGCGGGAGGACCTTACGAGCAGTACTTC. This sequence encodes CSARDPGLAGGPYEQYF.

This clonotype was observed at least ten times. The rearrangement links TRBV27 to TRBJ2-1, with 11 bases fitting TRBD2. This CDR3 has 16 amino acids. V shed 2 bases, J shed 0 bases, and the junction held 0 bases outside the gene matches. Germline CDR1 and CDR2: MNHEY and SMNVEV (reference sequence). The CDR3 region has the DNA TGTGCCAGCAGTTTACTAGCGGGAGGCTCCTACAATGAGCAGTTCTTC. It yields the protein CASSLLAGGSYNEQFF.

This sequence joins TRBV18 and TRBJ1-2; D is unclear. The CDR3 has 13 residues. CDR1 is KGHSH and CDR2 is LQKENI in the germline V gene. The germline V and J ends were trimmed by 3 bases and 6 bases, with 11 bases remaining between them. CDR3 coding DNA: TGTGCCAGCTCACCCCCGATTCTTGATGGCTACACCTTC. It encodes CASSPPILDGYTF.

The sample holds a few counts of this clonotype. The chain carries TRBV3-1 and TRBJ1-1; D may be TRBD1 (5 bases). The germline V gene has CDR1 LGHDT and CDR2 YNNKEL (reference sequence). Trimming shortened V by 8 bases and J by 1 base, and 11 bases separated the two germline ends. The CDR3 is made up of 13 amino acids. The CDR3 spells CASGGRTNTEAFF. The CDR3 region has the DNA TGTGCCAGCGGGGGGAGGACGAACACTGAAGCTTTCTTT.

This clonotype was observed a handful of times. This chain connects TRBV30 to TRBJ1-1; the match to TRBD1 covers 9 bases. The length of the CDR3 is 15 residues. Germline values: CDR1 GTSNPN, CDR2 SVGIG (reference sequence). V lost 2 bases and J lost 4; bases outside the gene matches: 8. In DNA form, the CDR3 reads TGTGCCTGGAGTCGGTCACAGGGGGCAGGCACTGAAGCTTTCTTT. Protein sequence: CAWSRSQGAGTEAFF. Full variable domain (missing parts from reference TRBV30 and TRBJ1-1): SQTIHQWPATLVQPVGSPLSLECTVEGTSNPNLYWYRQAAGRGLQLLFYSVGIGQISSEVPQNLSASRPQDRQFILSSKKLLLSDSGFYLCAWSRSQGAGTEAFFGQGTRLTVV.

This clonotype came up many times. This rearrangement joins TRBV20-1 to TRBJ1-2; 9 bases line up with TRBD1. The J segment lost 7 bases and the V segment lost 5 bases, leaving 17 bases of the junction unmatched. The CDR3 loop spans 16 amino acids. Per germline, CDR1 DFQATT and CDR2 SNEGSKA (reference sequence). The CDR3 coding sequence is TGCAGTGCTCAAACCTCCTCTACCGGGACAGGGTTTGGCTACACCTTC. Its translation: CSAQTSSTGTGFGYTF.

This clonotype was counted between two and nine times. The chain is built from TRBV20-1 and TRBJ2-5; TRBD2 matches at 10 bases. V lost 6 bases to trimming and J lost 5 bases; unmatched junction nucleotides: 6. CDR3 size: 13 residues. Germline V CDR1 and CDR2: DFQATT, SNEGSKA (reference sequence). The CDR3, as DNA: TGCAGTGCCCTGGGACTAGCGATGGAGACCCAGTACTTC. Translating gives CSALGLAMETQYF.

This clonotype was seen only a few times. V usage is TRBV7-2 and J usage is TRBJ2-5; tentative D call: TRBD2 (7 bases). V was pared by 1 base and J by 2 bases, with 14 bases between. There are 16 residues in the CDR3. The V gene's germline CDR1 is SGHTA and CDR2 FQGNSA. This CDR3 is CASSLVAGGLQETQYF. In DNA, the CDR3 is TGTGCCAGCAGCTTAGTGGCCGGGGGGCTGCAAGAGACCCAGTACTTC.